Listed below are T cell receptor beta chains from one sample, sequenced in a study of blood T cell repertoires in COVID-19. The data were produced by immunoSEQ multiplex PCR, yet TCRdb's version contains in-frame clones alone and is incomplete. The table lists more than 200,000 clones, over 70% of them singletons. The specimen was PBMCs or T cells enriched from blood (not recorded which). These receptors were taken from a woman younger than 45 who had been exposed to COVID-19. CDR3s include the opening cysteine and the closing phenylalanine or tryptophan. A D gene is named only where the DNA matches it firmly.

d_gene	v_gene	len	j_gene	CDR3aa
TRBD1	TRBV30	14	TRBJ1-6	CAWSVNRGKTPLHF
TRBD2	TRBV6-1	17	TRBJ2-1	CASSELWGGSSDNEQFF
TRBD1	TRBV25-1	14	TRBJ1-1	CASSDGDRGPEAFF
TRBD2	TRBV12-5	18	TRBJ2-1	CASGLTTTSGRAKNEQFF
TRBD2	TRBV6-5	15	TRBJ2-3	CASTKTSGKTDTQYF
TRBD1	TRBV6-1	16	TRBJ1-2	CASSEPGQVRLYGYTF
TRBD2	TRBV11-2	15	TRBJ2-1	CASSAGLAENNEQFF
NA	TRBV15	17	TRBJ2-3	CATSRGPAGHPTDTQYF
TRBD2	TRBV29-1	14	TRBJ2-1	CSVEDWASGNEQFF
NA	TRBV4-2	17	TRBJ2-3	CASSPEGFGGGTDTQYF